This T cell receptor (beta chain) was captured in a study of TIL therapy for anti-PD-1-resistant metastatic lung cancer. Looking at the study overall: Most patients had lung adenocarcinoma; several tumors were EGFR-mutant, two ALK-rearranged; half smoked currently or formerly.

V lost 5 bases and J lost 7, with 11 bases in between. CDR1 SGHVS and CDR2 FQNEAQ come from the germline V gene. The CDR3 spans 12 residues. General observations from the study: Many TIL product clones were absent from baseline tumor, suggesting clonal contraction.

The time point is: pre-treatment sample, taken before nivolumab and TIL therapy. The tumor samples were excised metastases, mostly pleural nodules or supraclavicular lymph nodes. This clone was seen a handful of times. As yet, its antigen is unknown. The immunoSEQ assay was v3. Data came from immunoSEQ multiplex PCR; TCRdb stores just in-frame clones and leaves some out. The sample yields around 100,000 clones, about three fifths seen once. The chain employs TRBV7-8 and TRBJ1-1; D uncertain. The source is a person aged 25-79 years with non-small cell lung cancer. The sample consisted of tumor tissue, taken at baseline. The CDR3 reads CASSQYTSEAFF. The CDR3 DNA reads TGTGCCAGCAGCCAGTACACCAGTGAAGCTTTCTTT.